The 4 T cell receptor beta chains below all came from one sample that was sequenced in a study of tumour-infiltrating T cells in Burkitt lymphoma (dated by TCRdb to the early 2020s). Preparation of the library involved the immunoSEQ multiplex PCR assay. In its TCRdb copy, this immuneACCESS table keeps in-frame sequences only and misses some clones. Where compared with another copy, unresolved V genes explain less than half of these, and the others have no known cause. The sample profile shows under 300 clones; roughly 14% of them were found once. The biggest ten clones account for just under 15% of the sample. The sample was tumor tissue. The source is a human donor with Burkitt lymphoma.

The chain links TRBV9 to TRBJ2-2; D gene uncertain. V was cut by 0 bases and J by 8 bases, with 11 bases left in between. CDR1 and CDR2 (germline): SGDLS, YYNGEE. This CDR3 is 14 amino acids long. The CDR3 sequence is CASSVEANRGELFF. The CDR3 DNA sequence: TGTGCCAGCAGCGTAGAGGCAAACAGAGGGGAGCTGTTTTTT.

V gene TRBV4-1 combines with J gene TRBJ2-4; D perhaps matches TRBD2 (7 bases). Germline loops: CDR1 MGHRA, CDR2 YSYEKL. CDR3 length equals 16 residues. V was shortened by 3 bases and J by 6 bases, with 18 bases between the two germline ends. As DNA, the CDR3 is TGCGCCAGCAGCCAGGTTCAGGGGCGGGAGATAAACATTCAGTACTTC. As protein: CASSQVQGREINIQYF.

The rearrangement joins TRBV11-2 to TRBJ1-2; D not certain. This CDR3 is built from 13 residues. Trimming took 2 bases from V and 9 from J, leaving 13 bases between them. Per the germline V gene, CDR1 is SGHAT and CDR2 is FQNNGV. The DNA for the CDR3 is TGTGCCAGCAGCTTAAGCGCAGGAGATAGCTACACCTTC. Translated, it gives CASSLSAGDSYTF.

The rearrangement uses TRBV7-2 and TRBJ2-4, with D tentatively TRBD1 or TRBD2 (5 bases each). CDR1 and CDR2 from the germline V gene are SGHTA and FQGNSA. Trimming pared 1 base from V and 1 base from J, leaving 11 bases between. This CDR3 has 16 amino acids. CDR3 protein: CASSLGGTEAKNIQYF. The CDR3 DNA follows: TGTGCCAGCAGCTTAGGGGGGACGGAGGCCAAAAACATTCAGTACTTC.